This T cell receptor beta chain was sequenced for a study of siplizumab effects on memory and regulatory T cells. The study, taken as a whole, reports: A minor fraction of alloreactive clones, and no more, mapped to unstimulated subsets. Naive T cells appeared more diverse than memory cells and seemed to be major alloresponse contributors.

This CDR3 spans 11 amino acids. Trimming stripped 3 bases from V and 11 bases from J, with 10 bases between. Germline V lookup: CDR1 MDHEN, CDR2 SYDVKM. TCRdb keeps only in-frame clones here, not all; method: immunoSEQ multiplex PCR. The sample contains about 100,000 clones, around 92% of which appear only once. This clone was observed a handful of times. No antigen is known for it. The source material was CD4+ T cells sorted from blood. V is TRBV28 and J is TRBJ1-1; D remains ambiguous. This TCR was sampled from a human donor in good health. The CDR3 DNA follows: TGTGCCAGCAGTTTGGCCTCTTCGGCTTTCTTT. Protein: CASSLASSAFF.